This T cell receptor beta chain was sequenced for a study of lymphopenia after photon versus proton radiotherapy. Produced via immunoSEQ multiplex PCR; TCRdb's table is partial and in-frame only. The data show about 50,000 clones, 92% seen once. The CDR3 covers 13 residues. Germline V gene sequence: CDR1 GTSNPN, CDR2 SVGIG (reference sequence). V was cut by 7 bases and J by 5 bases, with 17 bases left in between. The source was peripheral blood, collected from a patient treated with photon-based radiotherapy. This receptor was taken from a woman aged 40 to 50 with cholangiocarcinoma. This chain uses TRBV30 with TRBJ2-5; D might be TRBD2 (6 bases). In nucleotides, the CDR3 is TGTGCCTTAACAATGGGGCGGGGCGAGACCCAGTACTTC. This codes for CALTMGRGETQYF.